The subject of this entry is one T cell receptor (beta chain). Its antigen remains unidentified. The data were taken from a study of blood T cells in healthy people across ages. General study findings and limits: Long-lived donors exceeded aged donors in naive CD4+ cells and diversity.

The second PCR ran roughly 7 to 12 cycles with a sample-barcoded 5' primer and J-beta primers. Every cDNA was tagged by a template-switch adaptor with 12 random nucleotides. In TCRdb, the 5' RACE reads were re-called with MiXCR into one record per CDR3 protein. The sample lists over a million distinct CDR3 sequences; approximately 43% were seen once. The CDR3 extends over 11 amino acids. CDR1 and CDR2 from the germline V gene are MNHEY and SMNVEV (reference sequence). Trimming stripped 7 bases from V and 8 bases from J, with 9 bases between. Sequencing was done on a sample of blood. This chain uses TRBV27 with TRBJ2-1; D unclear. The clonotype originates from a woman under 30 in good health. The CDR3 DNA reads as TGTGCCAGCATGAAGTGGCATGAGCAGTTCTTC. This sequence encodes CASMKWHEQFF.